These T cell receptor beta chains were read from a single sample in a study of T cells after yellow fever vaccination. Each CDR3 protein gets one entry after TCRdb re-called the 5' RACE reads with MiXCR. Of over 300,000 distinct CDR3 sequences listed, roughly 3.9% were seen once; the top ten hold under 30%. The sequencing here drew on PBMCs, taken 5 days after the yellow fever booster vaccination. The source of these receptors is a man aged 18 to 29 who received the YFV17D yellow fever vaccine. Both conserved end residues are part of each CDR3. A D gene is named only where the DNA matches it firmly. Clone size is stated in some rows and not others, as once, few, many or a class when expanded.

abundance,v_gene,j_gene,d_gene,CDR3aa,CDR3nt
many,TRBV3-1,TRBJ2-1,NA,CASSQVRDNEQFF,TGTGCCAGCAGCCAAGTCAGAGACAATGAGCAGTTCTTC
NA,TRBV6-5,TRBJ2-1,TRBD1,CASSPLGTGGENEQFF,TGTGCCAGCAGTCCTTTGGGGACAGGGGGCGAGAATGAGCAGTTCTTC
many,TRBV7-2,TRBJ1-5,TRBD1,CASSSEGTGWNQPQHF,TGTGCCAGCAGCTCGGAAGGGACAGGGTGGAATCAGCCCCAGCATTTT
few,TRBV7-6,TRBJ1-1,NA,CASSLEADLNTEAFF,TGTGCCAGCAGCTTAGAGGCCGATTTGAACACTGAAGCTTTCTTT
NA,TRBV7-2,TRBJ2-1,TRBD2,CASSFVAGERYNEQFF,TGTGCCAGCAGCTTTGTAGCGGGGGAGAGGTACAATGAGCAGTTCTTC
NA,TRBV6-1,TRBJ2-7,NA,CASSEPIVQGYEQYF,TGTGCCAGCAGTGAACCCATTGTACAGGGATACGAGCAGTACTTC
few,TRBV25-1,TRBJ1-5,NA,CASSVGSGTQPQHF,TGTGCCAGCAGTGTAGGTAGTGGAACTCAGCCCCAGCATTTT
few,TRBV6-2/TRBV6-3,TRBJ1-5,NA,CASSYWASIRPQHF,TGTGCCAGCAGTTATTGGGCTTCTATTCGGCCCCAGCATTTT
many,TRBV7-2,TRBJ2-3,NA,CASSWTTGIGDTQYF,TGTGCCAGCAGCTGGACAACGGGGATTGGCGATACGCAGTATTTT
many,TRBV5-8,TRBJ1-2,NA,CASSFDSYGYTF,TGTGCCAGCAGCTTTGACAGCTATGGCTACACCTTC
few,TRBV2,TRBJ1-5,NA,CASRYREVGGNQPQHF,TGTGCCAGCAGGTACAGGGAGGTCGGTGGCAATCAGCCCCAGCATTTT
few,TRBV12-5,TRBJ2-1,NA,CASGSNTGYEQFF,TGTGCTAGTGGTTCGAACACAGGGTATGAGCAGTTCTTC
NA,TRBV2,TRBJ2-5,NA,CASSEARAIGQETQYF,TGTGCCAGCAGTGAAGCGCGGGCCATCGGTCAAGAGACCCAGTACTTC
NA,TRBV5-1,TRBJ1-4,NA,CASSLGPGESEKLFF,TGCGCCAGCAGCTTGGGGCCGGGGGAGTCGGAAAAACTGTTTTTT
few,TRBV7-2,TRBJ1-1,TRBD1,CASSSRQGLIDTEAFF,TGTGCCAGCAGCAGCAGACAGGGCTTGATTGACACTGAAGCTTTCTTT
NA,TRBV7-9,TRBJ2-7,NA,CASSLAGDGEQYF,TGTGCCAGCAGCTTGGCAGGGGACGGCGAGCAGTACTTC
many,TRBV5-4,TRBJ2-2,NA,CASSFDPENTGELFF,TGTGCCAGCAGCTTTGACCCGGAGAACACCGGGGAGCTGTTTTTT
many,TRBV11-2,TRBJ2-2,TRBD1,CASRQGPNTGELFF,TGTGCCAGTCGACAGGGGCCGAACACCGGGGAGCTGTTTTTT
few,TRBV19,TRBJ2-2,TRBD2,CASSEASGFGYTGELFF,TGTGCCAGTAGTGAGGCTAGCGGGTTTGGCTACACCGGGGAGCTGTTTTTT
NA,TRBV6-1,TRBJ2-6,NA,CASTRLLGAGANVLTF,TGTGCCAGCACCCGACTCCTGGGAGCTGGGGCCAACGTCCTGACTTTC
few,TRBV4-3,TRBJ1-2,NA,CASSQELGTYGYTF,TGCGCCAGCAGCCAAGAGTTGGGGACCTATGGCTACACCTTC
few,TRBV15,TRBJ2-2,TRBD1,CATSSGQAATGELFF,TGTGCCACCAGCAGCGGACAGGCGGCCACCGGGGAGCTGTTTTTT
NA,TRBV7-2,TRBJ1-2,NA,CASSLVGGSGYTF,TGTGCCAGCAGCTTAGTGGGCGGGTCAGGCTACACCTTC
NA,TRBV6-2/TRBV6-3,TRBJ2-5,TRBD2,CASKLAETQYF,TGTGCCAGCAAACTAGCGGAGACCCAGTACTTC
few,TRBV28,TRBJ2-1,NA,CASSYPFGGGPGEQFF,TGTGCCAGCAGCTACCCCTTTGGGGGGGGCCCGGGTGAGCAGTTCTTC
few,TRBV5-4,TRBJ2-7,TRBD2,CASSSTVGLASYEQYF,TGTGCCAGCAGCTCCACAGTGGGACTAGCGTCGTACGAGCAGTACTTC
few,TRBV6-6,TRBJ2-3,NA,CASRIPSTDTQYF,TGTGCCAGCAGAATCCCCAGCACAGATACGCAGTATTTT
many,TRBV7-9,TRBJ2-4,NA,CASSLDSGGGNIQYF,TGTGCCAGCAGCTTAGACTCTGGAGGGGGAAACATTCAGTACTTC
NA,TRBV5-1,TRBJ2-5,NA,CASSLAPGESTQYF,TGCGCCAGCAGCTTGGCGCCAGGCGAGTCGACCCAGTACTTC
NA,TRBV4-1,TRBJ1-1,NA,CASSQEPQGMTTEAFF,TGCGCCAGCAGCCAAGAGCCTCAGGGTATGACCACTGAAGCTTTCTTT